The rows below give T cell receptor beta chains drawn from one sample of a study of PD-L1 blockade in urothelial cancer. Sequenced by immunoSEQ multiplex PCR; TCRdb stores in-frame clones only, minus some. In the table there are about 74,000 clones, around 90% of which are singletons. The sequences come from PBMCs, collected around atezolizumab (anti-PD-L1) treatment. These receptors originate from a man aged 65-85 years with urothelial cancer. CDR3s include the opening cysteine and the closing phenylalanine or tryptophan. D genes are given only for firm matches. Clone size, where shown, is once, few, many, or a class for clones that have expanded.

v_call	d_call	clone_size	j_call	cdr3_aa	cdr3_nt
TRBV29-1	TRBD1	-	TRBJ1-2	CSAGEGAMQGYTF	TGCAGCGCCGGAGAGGGGGCGATGCAAGGCTACACCTTC
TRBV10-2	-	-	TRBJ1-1	CASREGGGGTEAFF	TGCGCCAGCAGAGAGGGGGGAGGGGGCACTGAAGCTTTCTTT
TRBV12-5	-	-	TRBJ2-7	CASGLATVYEQYF	TGTGCTAGTGGTTTGGCGACAGTTTACGAGCAGTACTTC
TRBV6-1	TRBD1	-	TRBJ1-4	CASKRTGDNEKLFF	TGTGCCAGCAAGAGGACAGGGGATAATGAAAAACTGTTTTTT
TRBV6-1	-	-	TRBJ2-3	CASSVRDSSTDTQYF	TGTGCCAGCAGTGTGCGGGACAGCTCCACAGATACGCAGTATTTT
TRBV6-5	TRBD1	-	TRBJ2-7	CASGLLGQGPYEQYF	TGTGCCAGCGGACTTCTGGGACAGGGGCCCTACGAGCAGTACTTC
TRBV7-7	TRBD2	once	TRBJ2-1	CASSLTGTSGNNEQFF	TGTGCCAGCAGCTTAACCGGGACTAGCGGGAACAATGAGCAGTTCTTC
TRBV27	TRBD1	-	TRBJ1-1	CASSSPTGGEYTEAFF	TGTGCCAGCAGCTCCCCAACAGGGGGCGAGTACACTGAAGCTTTCTTT
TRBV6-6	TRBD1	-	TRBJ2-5	CASRDRIETQYF	TGTGCCAGCCGGGACAGGATAGAGACCCAGTACTTC
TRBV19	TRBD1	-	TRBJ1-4	CASSNRQGGNEKLFF	TGTGCCAGTAGTAACCGACAGGGAGGAAATGAAAAACTGTTTTTT
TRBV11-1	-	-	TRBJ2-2	CASSLPEGQETGELFF	TGTGCCAGCAGCTTACCAGAGGGCCAAGAAACCGGGGAGCTGTTTTTT
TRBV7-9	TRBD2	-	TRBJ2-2	CASSASFGLAGGPAGELFF	TGTGCCAGCAGCGCCAGTTTCGGACTAGCGGGAGGGCCGGCCGGGGAGCTGTTTTTT
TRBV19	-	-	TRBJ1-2	CASSILFQGGGYTF	TGTGCCAGTAGTATCTTATTCCAGGGTGGAGGCTACACCTTC
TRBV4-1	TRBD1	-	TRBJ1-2	CASSPQGTDSYGYTF	TGCGCCAGCAGCCCCCAGGGGACAGACAGTTATGGCTACACCTTC
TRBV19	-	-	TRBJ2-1	CASSIRNEQFF	TGTGCCAGTAGTATCCGGAATGAGCAGTTCTTC